This T cell receptor beta chain emerged from a study of monozygotic twins with inflammatory bowel disease. Broader study findings: Some repertoire variability may stem from patients' differing immunosuppressive treatments.

Concerning this clonotype: The antigen is undetermined.

Germline V CDR1 and CDR2: KGHSH, LQKENI. The CDR3 length is 14 residues. From its re-call of the 5' RACE reads, TCRdb lists each CDR3 protein once, without DNA. This table holds about 380,000 distinct CDR3 sequences. Sequenced sample: blood. V is TRBV18 and J is TRBJ2-1. The origin of this receptor is a human donor with ulcerative colitis or Crohn's disease, or a healthy co-twin of an affected twin (not recorded which). This CDR3 reads CASSPTELYNEQFF.